This TCR beta chain was recorded in a study of human T cells and chemical hapten exposure. Time point meaning: pre-sensitization, week 0. Documented treatment: therapeutic diphenylcyclopropenone sensitization with weekly scalp DPC. The CDR3 is 14 residues long. Germline lookup yields CDR1 SNHLY and CDR2 FYNNEI. Between the trimmed V and J ends, which lost 1 base and 8 bases, there was a span of 12 bases. TCRdb used MiXCR to reprocess the RACE reads, holding one entry per CDR3 protein. The sample has 35,000 to 40,000 distinct CDR3 sequences; 10% to 13% are singletons. The specimen was whole blood, collected in connection with sensitization to the hapten diphenylcyclopropenone (DPC). The chain links TRBV2 to TRBJ2-1, with unresolved D. The source is a man aged 30 to 39 with alopecia areata. Some clones in this sample may be carry-over from other donors' samples. The CDR3 region is CASSEEVTNHEQFF. As DNA, the CDR3 is TGTGCCAGCAGTGAAGAAGTTACTAACCATGAGCAGTTCTTC.